The source of this T cell receptor beta chain is a study of radiotherapy plus CTLA-4 blockade in lung cancer. In the study overall: An objective response was seen in around 19% of patients, and disease control in roughly 28%.

People whose metastatic non-small-cell lung cancer was chemo-refractory got focal radiation along with CTLA-4 blockade by ipilimumab. CDR3 length: 13 residues. Per the germline V gene, CDR1 is SQVTM and CDR2 is ANQGSEA. V gave up 6 bases and J gave up 7 bases; unmatched junction bases: 4. This clone has just one count. What it binds is not known. The study's findings and limits: Peripheral blood showed expansion of tumor-derived TCR clones after radiotherapy and ipilimumab. It was early blood T cell clone dynamics, with interferon-beta, that reportedly best predicted response.

Only in-frame clones appear in the TCRdb table, and some are missing; sequencing was by immunoSEQ multiplex PCR. The data contain around 80,000 clones, more than 80% of them seen just once; the ten biggest clones take up 0.79%. The chain carries TRBV29-1 and TRBJ2-1, with 12 bases lining up with TRBD2. The TCR was taken from a human donor with non-small cell lung cancer who had stable disease on radiotherapy plus ipilimumab. The input for sequencing was peripheral blood, taken from a patient treated with radiotherapy plus ipilimumab. The CDR3 loop reads CSVDGLAGNEQFF. The CDR3 DNA is TGCAGCGTCGACGGACTAGCGGGGAATGAGCAGTTCTTC.